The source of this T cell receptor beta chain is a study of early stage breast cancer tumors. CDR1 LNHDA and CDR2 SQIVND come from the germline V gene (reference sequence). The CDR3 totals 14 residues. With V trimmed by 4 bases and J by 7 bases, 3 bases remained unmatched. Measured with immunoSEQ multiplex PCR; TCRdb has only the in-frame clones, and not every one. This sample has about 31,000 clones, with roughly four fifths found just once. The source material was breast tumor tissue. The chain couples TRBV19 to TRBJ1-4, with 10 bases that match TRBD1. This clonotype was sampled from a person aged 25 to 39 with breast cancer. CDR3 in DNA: TGTGCCAGTAGTAGACGACAGGGGGCTGAAAAACTGTTTTTT. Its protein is CASSRRQGAEKLFF.